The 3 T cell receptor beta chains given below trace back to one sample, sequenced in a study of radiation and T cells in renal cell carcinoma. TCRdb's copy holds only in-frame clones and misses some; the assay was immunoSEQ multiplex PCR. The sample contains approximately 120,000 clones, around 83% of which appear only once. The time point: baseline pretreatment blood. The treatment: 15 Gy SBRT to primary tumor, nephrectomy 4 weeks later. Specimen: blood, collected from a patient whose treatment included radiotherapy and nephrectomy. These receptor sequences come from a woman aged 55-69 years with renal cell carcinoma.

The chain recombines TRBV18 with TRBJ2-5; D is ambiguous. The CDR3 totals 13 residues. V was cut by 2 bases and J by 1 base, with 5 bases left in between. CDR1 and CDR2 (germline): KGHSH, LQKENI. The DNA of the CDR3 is TGTGCCAGCTCACCAAGGATCCAAGAGACCCAGTACTTC. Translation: CASSPRIQETQYF.

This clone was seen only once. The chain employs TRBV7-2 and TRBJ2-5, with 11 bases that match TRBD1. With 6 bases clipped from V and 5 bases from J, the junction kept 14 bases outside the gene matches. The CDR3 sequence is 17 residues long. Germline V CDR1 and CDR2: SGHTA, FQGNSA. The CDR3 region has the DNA TGTGCCAGCAGTCTTAGTACGGGACAGGGGGAAGGGGAGACCCAGTACTTC. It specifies CASSLSTGQGEGETQYF.

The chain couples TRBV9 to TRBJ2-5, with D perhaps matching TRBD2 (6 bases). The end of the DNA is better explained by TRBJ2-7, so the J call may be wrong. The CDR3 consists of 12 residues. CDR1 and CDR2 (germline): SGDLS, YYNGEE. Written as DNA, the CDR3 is TGTGCCAGCAGCGTATCCGGGGGCGAGCAGTACTTC. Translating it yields CASSVSGGEQYF.